These 9 T cell receptor beta chains were all obtained from the same sample, sequenced in a study of blood T cell repertoires in COVID-19. Generated by immunoSEQ multiplex PCR, the TCRdb table keeps only in-frame clones and is missing some. Altogether around 94,000 clones are present, approximately 83% being singletons, with the ten largest covering about 6.3%. The specimen sequenced was peripheral blood. The origin of the receptors is a man in his sixties with acute or convalescent COVID-19.

The chain couples TRBV5-8 to TRBJ2-5; 7 nucleotides match TRBD1. Trimming removed 3 bases from V and 5 bases from J; junction bases left unmatched: 10. The length of the CDR3 is 15 residues. The germline CDR1 and CDR2 sequences are SGHTS and YDEGEE. CDR3 loop: CASSSTGVLQETQYF. DNA for the CDR3: TGTGCCAGCAGCTCAACAGGGGTCCTGCAGGAGACCCAGTACTTC.

In this sample, this clone turned up a few times. DNA of the CDR3: TGTGCCAGCAGTGATCCCGCAACGGGGGAGCAAGCTTTCTTT. Amino acids: CASSDPATGEQAFF. The chain combines TRBV25-1 with TRBJ1-1; possible D gene TRBD1, 5 bases. CDR3 length equals 14 residues. The V gene's germline CDR1 is MGHDK and CDR2 SYGVNS. The V and J ends lost 3 bases and 9 bases respectively, with 17 bases between them.

J is TRBJ1-2 and V is TRBV4-3, with a possible D match to TRBD1 (5 bases). The CDR3 has 15 amino acids. Trimming left V 0 bases short and J 6 bases short, with 14 bases between. Germline V gene sequence: CDR1 LGHNA, CDR2 YSLEER. The DNA of the CDR3 is TGCGCCAGCAGCCAAGATCGCAGGGATGGAAATGGCTACACCTTC. Residues: CASSQDRRDGNGYTF.

The J gene is TRBJ2-7, the V gene TRBV10-3; 14 bases agree with TRBD2. With 4 bases clipped from V and 0 bases from J, the junction kept 2 bases outside the gene matches. The CDR3 runs to 16 residues. Germline assignment: CDR1 ENHRY and CDR2 SYGVKD. CDR3: CAISGGTSGGSYEQYF. The CDR3 DNA reads as TGTGCCATCAGTGGAGGGACTAGCGGGGGCTCCTACGAGCAGTACTTC.

The V call is TRBV30, the J call TRBJ1-1; D is possibly TRBD1 (5 bases). The V end lost 5 bases, the J end lost 5 bases, and 15 bases lay between the germline ends. The CDR3 is 13 residues long. Germline V lookup: CDR1 GTSNPN, CDR2 SVGIG (reference sequence). The CDR3 protein is CAWGARWGTEAFF. CDR3 DNA: TGTGCCTGGGGGGCGAGGTGGGGTACTGAAGCTTTCTTT.

In its sample, this clone was seen a few times. The DNA for the CDR3 is TGTGCCAGTAGTATTGGGGGGACAGGGAATCAGCCCCAGCATTTT. It is translated as CASSIGGTGNQPQHF. The chain links TRBV19 to TRBJ1-5; 9 bases are a match to TRBD1. CDR1 LNHDA and CDR2 SQIVND come from the germline V gene (reference sequence). This CDR3 has 15 residues. With 3 bases clipped from V and 4 bases from J, the junction kept 4 bases outside the gene matches.

The chain uses TRBV29-1 and TRBJ2-1; tentative D call: TRBD2 (7 bases). The V gene lost 7 bases and the J gene lost 2 bases, with 18 bases spanning the gap. From germline, CDR1 is SQVTM and CDR2 ANQGSEA. The CDR3 is 15 residues long. The CDR3 sequence is CSAKKGGAPYNEQFF. CDR3 nucleotide sequence: TGCAGCGCCAAAAAGGGGGGGGCCCCCTACAATGAGCAGTTCTTC.

This clone turned up a few times. The chain recombines TRBV9 with TRBJ2-1, with 13 bases fitting TRBD2. Trimming took 3 bases from V and 4 from J; bases not matched to a gene: 7. The CDR3 length is 17 residues. Per the germline V gene, CDR1 is SGDLS and CDR2 is YYNGEE. The CDR3 loop is CASSATTSGGPYNEQFF. DNA of the CDR3: TGTGCCAGCAGCGCCACGACTAGCGGGGGGCCGTACAATGAGCAGTTCTTC.

This clone was counted a single time. V usage is TRBV24-1 and J usage is TRBJ1-3, with D maybe TRBD1 (6 bases). V gave up 5 bases and J gave up 0 bases, with 13 bases separating them. Germline CDR1 reads KGHDR; CDR2 reads SFDVKD. This CDR3 is 16 amino acids long. CDR3 amino acids: CATSGQDRYSGNTIYF. DNA of the CDR3: TGTGCCACCAGTGGGCAGGACAGATACTCTGGAAACACCATATATTTT.